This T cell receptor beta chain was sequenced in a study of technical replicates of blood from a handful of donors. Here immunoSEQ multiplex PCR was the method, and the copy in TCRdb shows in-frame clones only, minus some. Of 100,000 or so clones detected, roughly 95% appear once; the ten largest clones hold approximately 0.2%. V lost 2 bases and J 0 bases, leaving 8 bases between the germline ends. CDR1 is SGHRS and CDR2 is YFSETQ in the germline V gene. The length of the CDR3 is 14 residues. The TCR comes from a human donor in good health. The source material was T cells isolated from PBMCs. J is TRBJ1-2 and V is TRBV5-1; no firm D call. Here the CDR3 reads CASSLYSTNYGYTF. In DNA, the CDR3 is TGCGCCAGCAGCTTATACAGCACTAACTATGGCTACACCTTC.